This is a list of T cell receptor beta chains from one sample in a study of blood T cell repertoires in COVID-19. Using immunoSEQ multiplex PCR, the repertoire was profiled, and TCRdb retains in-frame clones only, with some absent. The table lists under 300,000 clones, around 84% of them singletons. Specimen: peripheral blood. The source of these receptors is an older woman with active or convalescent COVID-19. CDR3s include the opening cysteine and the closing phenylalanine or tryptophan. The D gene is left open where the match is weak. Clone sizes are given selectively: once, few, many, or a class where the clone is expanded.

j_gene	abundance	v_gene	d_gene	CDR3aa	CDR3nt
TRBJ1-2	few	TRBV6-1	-	CASSVPVIGGGDYGYTF	TGTGCCAGCAGTGTCCCCGTAATCGGGGGGGGCGACTATGGCTACACCTTC
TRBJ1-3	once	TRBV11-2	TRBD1	CASSWTGGGNTIYF	TGTGCCAGCAGTTGGACAGGGGGCGGAAACACCATATATTTT
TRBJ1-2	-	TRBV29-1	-	CSVVETGVYGYTF	TGCAGCGTTGTTGAGACGGGGGTCTATGGCTACACCTTC
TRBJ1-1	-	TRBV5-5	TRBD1	CASSKGQGAGTEAFF	TGTGCCAGCAGCAAAGGACAGGGGGCTGGCACTGAAGCTTTCTTT
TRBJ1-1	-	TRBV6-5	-	CASFRSRLNTEAFF	TGTGCCAGCTTTAGGAGTCGACTGAACACTGAAGCTTTCTTT
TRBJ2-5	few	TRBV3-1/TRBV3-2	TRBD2	CASSLPLAGAPDRETQYF	TGTGCCAGCAGCCTACCCCTAGCGGGGGCCCCTGATCGTGAGACCCAGTACTTC
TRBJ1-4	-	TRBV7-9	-	CASSSPGETEKLFF	TGTGCCAGCAGCTCTCCGGGGGAAACCGAAAAACTGTTTTTT
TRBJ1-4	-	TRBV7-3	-	CASSYAPGTFEKLFF	TGTGCCAGCAGCTACGCGCCCGGGACATTTGAAAAACTGTTTTTT
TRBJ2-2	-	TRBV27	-	CASKLSGIGELFF	TGTGCCAGCAAACTCTCAGGAATCGGGGAGCTGTTTTTT
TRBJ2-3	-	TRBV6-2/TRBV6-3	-	CASSLDRGQTDTQYF	TGTGCCAGCAGTTTAGATCGAGGACAGACAGATACGCAGTATTTT
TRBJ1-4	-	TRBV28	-	CASIFAGQPTNEKLFF	TGTGCCAGCATCTTCGCTGGACAGCCAACTAATGAAAAACTGTTTTTT
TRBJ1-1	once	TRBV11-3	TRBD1	CASSHGQANTEAFF	TGTGCCAGCAGCCACGGACAGGCGAACACTGAAGCTTTCTTT
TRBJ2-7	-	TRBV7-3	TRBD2	CASSLNPGLAVYEQYF	TGTGCCAGCAGCCTCAACCCTGGACTAGCGGTGTACGAGCAGTACTTC
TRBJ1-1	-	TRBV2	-	CASSEGGGRSGEAFF	TGTGCCAGCAGTGAAGGGGGAGGCAGGTCGGGAGAAGCTTTCTTT
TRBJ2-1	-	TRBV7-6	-	CASSLSSEGNEQFF	TGTGCCAGCAGCTTATCGTCCGAGGGCAATGAGCAGTTCTTC
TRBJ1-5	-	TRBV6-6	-	CASSLRGGWGNQPQHF	TGTGCCAGCAGTCTCCGGGGGGGCTGGGGCAATCAGCCCCAGCATTTT
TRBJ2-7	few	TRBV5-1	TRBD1	CASSGGQGIDEQYF	TGCGCCAGCAGCGGGGGACAGGGGATAGACGAGCAGTACTTC
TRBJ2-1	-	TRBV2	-	CASSLGRNLGDNEQFF	TGTGCCAGCAGTCTTGGCCGGAACCTCGGGGACAATGAGCAGTTCTTC
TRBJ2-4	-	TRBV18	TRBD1	CASSGGQGVNIQYF	TGTGCCAGCTCGGGCGGACAGGGTGTCAACATTCAGTACTTC
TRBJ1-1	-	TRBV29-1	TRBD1	CSAADRGLRAEAFF	TGCAGCGCCGCGGACAGGGGGCTAAGGGCTGAAGCTTTCTTT
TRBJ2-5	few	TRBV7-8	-	CASGKETQYF	TGTGCCAGCGGCAAGGAGACCCAGTACTTC
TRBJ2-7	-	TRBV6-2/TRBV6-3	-	CASSLTLSSYEQYF	TGTGCCAGCAGTTTGACATTGAGCTCCTACGAGCAGTACTTC
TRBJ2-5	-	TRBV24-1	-	CATSESTGLRGETQYF	TGTGCCACCAGTGAGTCCACGGGACTCCGGGGGGAGACCCAGTACTTC
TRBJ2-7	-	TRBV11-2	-	CASSLVAGPYEQYF	TGTGCCAGCAGCTTAGTGGCGGGGCCCTACGAGCAGTACTTC
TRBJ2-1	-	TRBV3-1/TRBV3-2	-	CASRHVAGHYNEQFF	TGTGCCAGCAGGCACGTTGCTGGGCACTACAATGAGCAGTTCTTC
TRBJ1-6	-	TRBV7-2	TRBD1	CAGGQGARGASPLHF	TGTGCTGGGGGACAGGGTGCCCGGGGGGCATCACCCCTCCACTTT
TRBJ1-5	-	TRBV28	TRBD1	CATWGQTGASQPQHF	TGTGCCACATGGGGGCAAACAGGGGCCAGTCAGCCCCAGCATTTT
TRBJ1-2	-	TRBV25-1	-	CASSSTGATKGFYGYTF	TGTGCCAGCAGCTCCACTGGGGCTACTAAAGGGTTCTATGGCTACACCTTC
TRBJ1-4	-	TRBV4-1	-	CASSQEGARGEKLFF	TGCGCCAGCAGCCAAGAGGGGGCGCGAGGTGAAAAACTGTTTTTT
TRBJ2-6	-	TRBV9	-	CASSVLASNSGANVLTF	TGTGCCAGCAGCGTGTTGGCCTCGAACTCTGGGGCCAACGTCCTGACTTTC
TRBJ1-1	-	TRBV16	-	CASSNDGGEAFF	TGTGCCAGCAGCAACGACGGAGGGGAAGCTTTCTTT
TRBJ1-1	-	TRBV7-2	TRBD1	CASSSTQGARTEAFF	TGTGCCAGCAGCTCTACCCAGGGGGCAAGGACTGAAGCTTTCTTT
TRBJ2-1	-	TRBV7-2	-	CASSLVGGVNYNEQFF	TGTGCCAGCAGCTTAGTAGGCGGGGTAAATTACAATGAGCAGTTCTTC
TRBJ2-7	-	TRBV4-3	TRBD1	CASSQGTGGGSYEQYF	TGCGCCAGCAGCCAGGGGACAGGGGGTGGTAGTTACGAGCAGTACTTC
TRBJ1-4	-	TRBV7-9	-	CASSSRGTNEKLFF	TGTGCCAGCAGCTCCAGGGGAACTAATGAAAAACTGTTTTTT
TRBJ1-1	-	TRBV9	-	CASSVDQGFNTEAFF	TGTGCCAGCAGCGTAGATCAGGGGTTTAATACTGAAGCTTTCTTT
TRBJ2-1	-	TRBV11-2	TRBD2	CASSQGSGGARSEQFF	TGTGCCAGCAGTCAAGGGAGCGGGGGGGCACGGAGTGAGCAGTTCTTC
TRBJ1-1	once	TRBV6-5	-	CASSYRGGGYAFF	TGTGCCAGCAGTTACCGAGGGGGGGGCTATGCTTTCTTT
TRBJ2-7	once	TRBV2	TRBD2	CASRASSGGSGQYF	TGTGCCAGCAGGGCCAGTAGCGGGGGATCCGGGCAGTACTTC
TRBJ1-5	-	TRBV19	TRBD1	CASKSGTGGYQPQHF	TGTGCCAGTAAATCCGGGACAGGGGGCTATCAGCCCCAGCATTTT
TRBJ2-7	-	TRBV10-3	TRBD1	CAIRGTGGSYEQYF	TGTGCCATCAGGGGGACAGGGGGCTCTTACGAGCAGTACTTC
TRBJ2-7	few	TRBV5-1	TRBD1	CASSFHRGSYEQYF	TGCGCCAGCAGCTTCCACAGGGGATCCTACGAGCAGTACTTC
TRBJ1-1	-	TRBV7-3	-	CASSLQGMNTEAFF	TGTGCCAGCAGCTTGCAGGGAATGAACACTGAAGCTTTCTTT
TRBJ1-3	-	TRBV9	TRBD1	CASSVGTGGFSGNTIYF	TGTGCCAGCAGCGTCGGGACAGGGGGCTTCTCTGGAAACACCATATATTTT
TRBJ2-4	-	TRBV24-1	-	CATSDTQGVKNIQYF	TGTGCCACCAGTGACACACAGGGAGTGAAAAACATTCAGTACTTC
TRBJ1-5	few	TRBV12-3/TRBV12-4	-	CASNAGLHQPQHF	TGTGCCAGCAACGCAGGGTTGCATCAGCCCCAGCATTTT
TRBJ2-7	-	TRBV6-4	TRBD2	CATRSPSGGTYEQYF	TGTGCCACGAGGAGTCCTAGCGGGGGTACCTACGAGCAGTACTTC
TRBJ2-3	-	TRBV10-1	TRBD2	CASSASIAGASTDTQYF	TGCGCCAGCAGTGCCTCTATAGCGGGGGCAAGCACAGATACGCAGTATTTT
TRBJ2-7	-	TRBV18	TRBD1	CASSPPGTVKDEQYF	TGTGCCAGCTCACCACCCGGGACAGTGAAAGACGAGCAGTACTTC
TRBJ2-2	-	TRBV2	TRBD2	CARGEGNTGELFF	TGTGCCAGGGGGGAGGGAAACACCGGGGAGCTGTTTTTT
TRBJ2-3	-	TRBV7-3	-	CASSSPTGSTDTQYF	TGTGCCAGCAGCTCCCCGACAGGCTCCACAGATACGCAGTATTTT
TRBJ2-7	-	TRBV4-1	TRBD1	CASSLTFGTGHEQYF	TGCGCCAGCAGCCTTACCTTCGGGACAGGGCACGAGCAGTACTTC
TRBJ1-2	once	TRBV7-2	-	CASSLGRPPGTMSYGYTF	TGTGCCAGCAGCTTAGGCCGCCCGCCCGGTACCATGTCTTATGGCTACACCTTC
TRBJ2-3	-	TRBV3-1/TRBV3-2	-	CASSQLRISTDTQYF	TGTGCCAGCAGCCAATTGAGAATTAGCACAGATACGCAGTATTTT
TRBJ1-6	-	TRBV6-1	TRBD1	CASSEAPPGGTGYNSPLHF	TGTGCCAGCAGTGAAGCGCCGCCCGGGGGGACAGGCTATAATTCACCCCTCCACTTT
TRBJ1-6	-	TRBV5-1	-	CASSLDRSEYNSPLHF	TGCGCCAGCAGCTTGGATAGATCCGAGTATAATTCACCCCTCCACTTT
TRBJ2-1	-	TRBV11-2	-	CASSLEGVSEQFF	TGTGCCAGCAGCTTAGAAGGGGTTTCTGAGCAGTTCTTC
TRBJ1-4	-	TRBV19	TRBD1	CASTPTNRGSEKLFF	TGTGCCAGCACACCGACCAACAGGGGTAGTGAAAAACTGTTTTTT
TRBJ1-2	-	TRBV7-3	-	CASSLDGTLGYTF	TGTGCCAGCAGCTTGGATGGGACATTAGGCTACACCTTC
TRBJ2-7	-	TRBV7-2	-	CAAGAAGSREQYF	TGTGCCGCAGGGGCCGCCGGGTCAAGGGAGCAGTACTTC